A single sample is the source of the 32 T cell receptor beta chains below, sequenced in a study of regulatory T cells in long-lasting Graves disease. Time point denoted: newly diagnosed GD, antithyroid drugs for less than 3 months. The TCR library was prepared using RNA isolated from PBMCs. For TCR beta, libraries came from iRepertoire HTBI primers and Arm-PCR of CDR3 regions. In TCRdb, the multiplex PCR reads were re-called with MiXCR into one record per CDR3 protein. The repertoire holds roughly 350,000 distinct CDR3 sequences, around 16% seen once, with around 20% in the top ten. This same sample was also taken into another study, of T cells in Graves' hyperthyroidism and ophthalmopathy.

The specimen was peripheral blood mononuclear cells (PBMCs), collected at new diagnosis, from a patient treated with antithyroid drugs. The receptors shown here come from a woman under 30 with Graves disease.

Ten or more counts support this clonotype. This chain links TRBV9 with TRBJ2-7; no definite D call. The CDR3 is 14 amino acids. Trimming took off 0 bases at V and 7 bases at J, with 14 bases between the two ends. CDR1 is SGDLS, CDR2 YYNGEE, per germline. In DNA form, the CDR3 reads TGTGCCAGCAGCGTAGCCGGTATTGGACGTGAGCAGTACTTC. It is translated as CASSVAGIGREQYF. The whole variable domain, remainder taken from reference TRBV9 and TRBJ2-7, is DSGVTQTPKHLITATGQRVTLRCSPRSGDLSVYWYQQSLDQGLQFLIQYYNGEERAKGNILERFSAQQFPDLHSELNLSSLELGDSALYFCASSVAGIGREQYFGPGTRLTVT.

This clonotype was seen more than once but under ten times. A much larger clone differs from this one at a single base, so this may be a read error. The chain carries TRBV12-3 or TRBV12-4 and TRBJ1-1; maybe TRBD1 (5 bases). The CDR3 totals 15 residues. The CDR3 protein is CASSLSLGGRTEACF. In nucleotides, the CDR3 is TGTGCCAGCAGTTTAAGTCTCGGGGGAAGAACTGAAGCTTGCTTT.

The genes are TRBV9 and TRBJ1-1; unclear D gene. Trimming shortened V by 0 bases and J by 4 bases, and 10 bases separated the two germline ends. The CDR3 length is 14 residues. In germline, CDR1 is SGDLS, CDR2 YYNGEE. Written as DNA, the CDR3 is TGTGCCAGCAGCGTAGAAGGGATGAGCACTGAAGCTTTCTTT. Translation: CASSVEGMSTEAFF.

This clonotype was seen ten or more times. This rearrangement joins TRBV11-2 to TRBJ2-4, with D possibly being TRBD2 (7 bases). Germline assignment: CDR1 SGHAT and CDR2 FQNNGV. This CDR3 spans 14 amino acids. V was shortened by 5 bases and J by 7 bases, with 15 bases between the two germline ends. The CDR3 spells CASSLAGAPNIQYF. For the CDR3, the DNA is TGTGCCAGCAGCCTTGCGGGGGCCCCCAACATTCAGTACTTC.

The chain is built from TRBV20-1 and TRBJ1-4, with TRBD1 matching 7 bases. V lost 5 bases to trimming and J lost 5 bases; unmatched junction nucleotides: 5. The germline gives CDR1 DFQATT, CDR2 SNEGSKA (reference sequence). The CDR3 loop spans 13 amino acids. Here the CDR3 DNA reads TGCAGTGCTTCCGACAGGGACAATGAAAAACTGTTTTTT. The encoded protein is CSASDRDNEKLFF.

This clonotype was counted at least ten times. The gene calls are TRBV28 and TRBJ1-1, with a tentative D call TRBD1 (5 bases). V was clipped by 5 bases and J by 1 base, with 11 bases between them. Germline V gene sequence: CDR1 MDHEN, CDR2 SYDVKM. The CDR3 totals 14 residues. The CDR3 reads CASSRGEPNTEAFF. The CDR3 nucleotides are TGTGCCAGCAGTCGGGGGGAGCCGAACACTGAAGCTTTCTTT.

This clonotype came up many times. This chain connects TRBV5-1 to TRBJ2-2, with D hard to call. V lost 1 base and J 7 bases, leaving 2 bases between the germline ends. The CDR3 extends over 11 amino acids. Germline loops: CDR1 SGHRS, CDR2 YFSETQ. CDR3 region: CASSLYGELFF. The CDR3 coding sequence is TGCGCCAGCAGCTTGTACGGGGAGCTGTTTTTT.

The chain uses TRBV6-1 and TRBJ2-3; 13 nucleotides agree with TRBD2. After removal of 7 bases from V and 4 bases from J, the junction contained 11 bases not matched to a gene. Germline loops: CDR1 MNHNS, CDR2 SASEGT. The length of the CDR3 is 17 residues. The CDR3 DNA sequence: TGTGCCAGCACCACGAACCGACTAGCGGGAGGCGCAGATACGCAGTATTTT. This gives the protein CASTTNRLAGGADTQYF.

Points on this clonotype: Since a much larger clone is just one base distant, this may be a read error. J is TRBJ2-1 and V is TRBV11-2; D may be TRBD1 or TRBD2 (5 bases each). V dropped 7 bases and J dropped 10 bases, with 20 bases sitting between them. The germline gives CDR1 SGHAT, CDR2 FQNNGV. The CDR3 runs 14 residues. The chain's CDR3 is CASTGGRSGYEQFF. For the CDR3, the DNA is TGTGCCAGCACTGGGGGACGTTCTGGCTACGAGCAGTTCTTC.

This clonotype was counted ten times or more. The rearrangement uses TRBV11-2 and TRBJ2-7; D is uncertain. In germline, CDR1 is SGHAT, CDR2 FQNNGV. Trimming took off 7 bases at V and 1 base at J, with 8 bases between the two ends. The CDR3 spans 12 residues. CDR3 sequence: CASTLQSYEQYF. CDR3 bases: TGTGCCAGCACCCTACAATCCTACGAGCAGTACTTC.

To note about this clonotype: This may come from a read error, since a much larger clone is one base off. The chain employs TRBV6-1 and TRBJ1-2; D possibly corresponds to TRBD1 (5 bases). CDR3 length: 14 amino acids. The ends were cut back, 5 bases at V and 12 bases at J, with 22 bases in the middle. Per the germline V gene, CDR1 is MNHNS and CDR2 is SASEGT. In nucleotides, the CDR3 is TGTGCCAGCAGTACGACAGATCCAGATAGCGGCCACACCTTC. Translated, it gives CASSTTDPDSGHTF.

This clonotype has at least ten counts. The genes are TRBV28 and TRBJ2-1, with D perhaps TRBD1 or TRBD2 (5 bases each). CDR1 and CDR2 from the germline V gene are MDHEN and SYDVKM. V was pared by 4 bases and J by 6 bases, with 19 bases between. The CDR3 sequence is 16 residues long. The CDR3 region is CASSSAGPGAGNEQFF. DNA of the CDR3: TGTGCCAGCAGTTCTGCCGGGCCCGGGGCCGGCAATGAGCAGTTCTTC.

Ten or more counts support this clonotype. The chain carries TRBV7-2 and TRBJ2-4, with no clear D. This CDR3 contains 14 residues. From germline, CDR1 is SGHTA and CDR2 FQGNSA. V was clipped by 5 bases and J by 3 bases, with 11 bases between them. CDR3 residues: CASSDQPSKNIQYF. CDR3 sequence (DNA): TGTGCCAGCAGCGACCAGCCTAGCAAAAACATTCAGTACTTC.

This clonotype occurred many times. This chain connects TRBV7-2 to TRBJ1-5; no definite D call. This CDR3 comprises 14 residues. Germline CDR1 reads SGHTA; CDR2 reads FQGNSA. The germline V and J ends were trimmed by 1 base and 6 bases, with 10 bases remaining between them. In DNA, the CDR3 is TGTGCCAGCAGCTTAGGGTGGGAGGGTCAGCCCCAGCATTTT. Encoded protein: CASSLGWEGQPQHF. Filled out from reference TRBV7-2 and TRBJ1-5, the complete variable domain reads GAGVSQSPSNKVTEKGKDVELRCDPISGHTALYWYRQSLGQGLEFLIYFQGNSAPDKSGLPSDRFSAERTGGSVSTLTIQRTQQEDSAVYLCASSLGWEGQPQHFGDGTRLSIL.

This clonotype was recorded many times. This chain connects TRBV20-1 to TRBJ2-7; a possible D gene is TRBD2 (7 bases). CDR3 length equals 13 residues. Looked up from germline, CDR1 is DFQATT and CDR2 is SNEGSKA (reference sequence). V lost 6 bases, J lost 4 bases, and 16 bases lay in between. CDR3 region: CSAGGGSGYEQYF. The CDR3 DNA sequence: TGCAGTGCCGGGGGCGGGAGTGGGTACGAGCAGTACTTC.

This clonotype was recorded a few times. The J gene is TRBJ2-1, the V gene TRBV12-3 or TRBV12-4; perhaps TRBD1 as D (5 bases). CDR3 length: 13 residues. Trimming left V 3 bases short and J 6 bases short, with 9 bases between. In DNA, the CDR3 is TGTGCCAGCAGTTTGGTAGGGGTCAATGAGCAGTTCTTC. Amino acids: CASSLVGVNEQFF.

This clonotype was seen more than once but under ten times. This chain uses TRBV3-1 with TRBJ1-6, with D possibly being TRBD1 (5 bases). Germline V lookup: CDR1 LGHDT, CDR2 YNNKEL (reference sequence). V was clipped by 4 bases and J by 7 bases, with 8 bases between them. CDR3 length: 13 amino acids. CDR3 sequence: CASSPRQNSPLHF. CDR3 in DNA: TGTGCCAGCAGCCCCCGACAGAATTCACCCCTCCACTTT. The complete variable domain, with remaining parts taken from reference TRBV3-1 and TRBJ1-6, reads DTAVSQTPKYLVTQMGNDKSIKCEQNLGHDTMYWYKQDSKKFLKIMFSYNNKELIINETVPNRFSPKSPDKAHLNLHINSLELGDSAVYFCASSPRQNSPLHFGNGTRLTVT.

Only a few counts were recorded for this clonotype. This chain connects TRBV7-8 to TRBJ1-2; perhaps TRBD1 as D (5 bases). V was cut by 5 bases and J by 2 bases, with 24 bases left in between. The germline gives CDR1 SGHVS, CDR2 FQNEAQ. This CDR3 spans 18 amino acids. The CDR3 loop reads CASSHRLGGGRTNYGYTF. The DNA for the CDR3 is TGTGCCAGCAGCCATCGACTAGGCGGGGGGAGGACAAACTATGGCTACACCTTC.

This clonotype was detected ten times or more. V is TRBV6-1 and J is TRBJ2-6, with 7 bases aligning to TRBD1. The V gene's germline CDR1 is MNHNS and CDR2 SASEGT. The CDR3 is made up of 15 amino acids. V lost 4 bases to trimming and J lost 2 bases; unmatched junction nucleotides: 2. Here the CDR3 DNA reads TGTGCCAGCAGTGGACAGGGAACTGGGGCCAACGTCCTGACTTTC. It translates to CASSGQGTGANVLTF.

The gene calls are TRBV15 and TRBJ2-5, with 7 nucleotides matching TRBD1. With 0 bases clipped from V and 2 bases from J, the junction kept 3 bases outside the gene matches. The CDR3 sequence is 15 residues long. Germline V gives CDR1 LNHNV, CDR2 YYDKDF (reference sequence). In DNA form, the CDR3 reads TGTGCCACCAGCAGAGAGAGGGGGCCGCAAGAGACCCAGTACTTC. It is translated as CATSRERGPQETQYF.

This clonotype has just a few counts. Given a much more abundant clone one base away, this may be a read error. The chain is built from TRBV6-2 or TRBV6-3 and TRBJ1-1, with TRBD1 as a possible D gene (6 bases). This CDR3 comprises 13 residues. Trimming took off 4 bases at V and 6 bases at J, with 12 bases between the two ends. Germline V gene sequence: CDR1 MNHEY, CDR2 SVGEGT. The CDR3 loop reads CASSSRGGAEAFF. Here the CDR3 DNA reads TGTGCCAGCAGTTCGCGGGGGGGCGCTGAAGCTTTCTTT.

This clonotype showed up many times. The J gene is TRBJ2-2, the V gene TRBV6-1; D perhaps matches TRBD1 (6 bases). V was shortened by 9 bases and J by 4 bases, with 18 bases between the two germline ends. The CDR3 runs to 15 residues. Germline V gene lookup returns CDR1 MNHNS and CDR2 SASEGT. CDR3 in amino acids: CASGAGVRVTGELFF. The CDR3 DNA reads TGTGCCAGTGGGGCAGGGGTACGAGTCACCGGGGAGCTGTTTTTT.

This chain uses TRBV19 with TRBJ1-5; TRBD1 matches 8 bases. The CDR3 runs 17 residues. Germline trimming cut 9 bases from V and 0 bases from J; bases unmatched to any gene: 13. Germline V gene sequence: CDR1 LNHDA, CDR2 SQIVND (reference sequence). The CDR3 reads CASTDRGGAYSNQPQHF. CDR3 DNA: TGTGCCAGCACTGACAGGGGAGGGGCCTATAGCAATCAGCCCCAGCATTTT.

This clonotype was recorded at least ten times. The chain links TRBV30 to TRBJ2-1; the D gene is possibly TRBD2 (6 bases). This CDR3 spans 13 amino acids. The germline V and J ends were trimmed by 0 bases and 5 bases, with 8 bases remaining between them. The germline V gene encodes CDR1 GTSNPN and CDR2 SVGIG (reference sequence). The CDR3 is CAWSVGTDNEQFF. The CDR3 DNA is TGTGCCTGGAGTGTAGGGACTGACAATGAGCAGTTCTTC.

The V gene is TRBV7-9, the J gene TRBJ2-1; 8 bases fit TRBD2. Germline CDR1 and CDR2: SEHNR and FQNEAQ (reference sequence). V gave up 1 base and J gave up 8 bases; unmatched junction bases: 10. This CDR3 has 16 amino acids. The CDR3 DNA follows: TGTGCCAGCAGCTTAGGGCCGGGACTAGGTTTGGATGAGCAGTTCTTC. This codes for CASSLGPGLGLDEQFF. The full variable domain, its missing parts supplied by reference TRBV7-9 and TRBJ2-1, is DTGVSQNPRHKITKRGQNVTFRCDPISEHNRLYWYRQTLGQGPEFLTYFQNEAQLEKSRLLSDRFSAERPKGSFSTLEIQRTEQGDSAMYLCASSLGPGLGLDEQFFGPGTRLTVL.

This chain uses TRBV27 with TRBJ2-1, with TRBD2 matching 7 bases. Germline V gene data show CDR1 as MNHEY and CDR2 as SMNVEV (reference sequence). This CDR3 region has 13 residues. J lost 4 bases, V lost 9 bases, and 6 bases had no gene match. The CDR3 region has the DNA TGTGCCAGTCAGCGGGGAGATTACAATGAGCAGTTCTTC. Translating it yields CASQRGDYNEQFF.

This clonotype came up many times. CDR3 in DNA: TGCGCCAGCACCCCCCCCTCAAAGGGGGAGCAGTACTTC. It yields the protein CASTPPSKGEQYF. The chain couples TRBV10-2 to TRBJ2-7, with a possible D match to TRBD1 (5 bases). This CDR3 is 13 amino acids long. Germline V CDR1 and CDR2: WSHSY, SAAADI. V was cut by 7 bases and J by 7 bases, with 17 bases left in between.

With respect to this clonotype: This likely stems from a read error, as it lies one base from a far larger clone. The CDR3 region has the DNA TGTGCCAGCAGCCCTTCGACAGGGGCAGAGACCCAGTACTTC. Residues: CASSPSTGAETQYF. The chain couples TRBV12-3 or TRBV12-4 to TRBJ2-1; 8 bases agree with TRBD1. The DNA end is a closer match to TRBJ2-5, so the J assignment may be wrong. The CDR3 has 14 amino acids.

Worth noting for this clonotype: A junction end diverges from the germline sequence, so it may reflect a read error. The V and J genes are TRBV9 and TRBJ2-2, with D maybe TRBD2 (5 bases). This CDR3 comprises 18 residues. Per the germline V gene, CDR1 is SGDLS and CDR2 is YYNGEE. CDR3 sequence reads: CASSVEMPRAAGTGELLF. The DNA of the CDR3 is TGTGCCAGCAGCGTAGAAATGCCGCGGGCGGCGGGCACCGGGGAGCTGCTTTTT.

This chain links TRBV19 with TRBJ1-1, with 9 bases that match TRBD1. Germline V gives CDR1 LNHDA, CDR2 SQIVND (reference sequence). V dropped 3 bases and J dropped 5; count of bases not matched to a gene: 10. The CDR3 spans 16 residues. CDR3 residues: CASSIEIGTGRTEAFF. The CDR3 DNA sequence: TGTGCCAGTAGTATCGAAATTGGGACAGGGAGAACTGAAGCTTTCTTT. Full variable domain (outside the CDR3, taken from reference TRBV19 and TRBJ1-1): DGGITQSPKYLFRKEGQNVTLSCEQNLNHDAMYWYRQDPGQGLRLIYYSQIVNDFQKGDIAEGYSVSREKKESFPLTVTSAQKNPTAFYLCASSIEIGTGRTEAFFGQGTRLTVV.

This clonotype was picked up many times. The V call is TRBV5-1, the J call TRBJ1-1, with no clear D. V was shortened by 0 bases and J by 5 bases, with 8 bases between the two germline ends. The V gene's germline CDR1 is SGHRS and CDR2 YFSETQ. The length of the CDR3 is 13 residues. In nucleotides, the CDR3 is TGCGCCAGCAGCTTGGGTGCCGGTACTGAAGCTTTCTTT. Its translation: CASSLGAGTEAFF.

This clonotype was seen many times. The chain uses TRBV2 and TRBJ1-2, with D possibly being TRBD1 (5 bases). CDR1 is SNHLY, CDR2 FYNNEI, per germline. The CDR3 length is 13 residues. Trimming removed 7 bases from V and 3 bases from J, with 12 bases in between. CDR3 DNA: TGTGCCAGCACCCCTGGGGCTTACTATGGCTACACCTTC. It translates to CASTPGAYYGYTF.